Sequencing of this TCR beta chain was carried out in a study of Graves' ophthalmopathy and Graves' hyperthyroidism. Overall study: Peripheral blood was gathered at the point of initial diagnosis, before any treatment started.

The V gene's germline CDR1 is SGHTA and CDR2 FQGNSA. Trimming left V 0 bases short and J 4 bases short, with 13 bases between. CDR3 length: 17 amino acids. Investigators amplified TCR beta CDR3 regions from RNA transcripts. Second-round multiplex PCR followed a first-round RT-PCR using HTBI primers. TCRdb reanalysed the multiplex PCR reads using MiXCR and keeps one entry per CDR3 protein. In the table there are hundreds of thousands of distinct CDR3 sequences, 22% of which are singletons. This clonotype was detected many times. Its antigen is not known. Stable hyperthyroid donors showed no ophthalmopathy during 18 months follow-up. PBMCs originated in around 11 ml of fresh peripheral blood. The study, taken as a whole, reports: Blood also carried most expanded thyroid clonotypes exceeding 0.001 frequency.

This TCR was sampled from a woman in her late teens or twenties with stable Graves' hyperthyroidism. Some clones in this sample may be carry-over from other donors' samples. Sequences were obtained from peripheral blood. The chain employs TRBV7-2 and TRBJ1-6; tentative D call: TRBD1 (5 bases). As DNA, the CDR3 is TGTGCCAGCAGCTTAGCGGGGTCAGGGACTTATAATTCACCCCTCCACTTT. Translating it yields CASSLAGSGTYNSPLHF.